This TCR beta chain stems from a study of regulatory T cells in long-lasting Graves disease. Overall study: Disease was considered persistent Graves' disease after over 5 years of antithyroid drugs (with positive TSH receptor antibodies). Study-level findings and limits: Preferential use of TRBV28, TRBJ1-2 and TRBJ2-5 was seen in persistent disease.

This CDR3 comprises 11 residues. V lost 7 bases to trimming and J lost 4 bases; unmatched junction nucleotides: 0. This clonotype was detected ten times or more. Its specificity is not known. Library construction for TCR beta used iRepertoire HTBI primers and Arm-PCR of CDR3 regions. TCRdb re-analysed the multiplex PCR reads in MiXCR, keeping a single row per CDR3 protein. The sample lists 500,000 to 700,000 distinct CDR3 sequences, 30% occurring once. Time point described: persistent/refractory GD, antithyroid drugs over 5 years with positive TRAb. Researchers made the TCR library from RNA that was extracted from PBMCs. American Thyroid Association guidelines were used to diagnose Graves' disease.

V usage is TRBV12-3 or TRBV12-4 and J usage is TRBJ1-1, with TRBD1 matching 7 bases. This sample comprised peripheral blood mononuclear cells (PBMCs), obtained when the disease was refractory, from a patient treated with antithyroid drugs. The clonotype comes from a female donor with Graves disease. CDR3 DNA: TGTGCCAGCACAGGGGGCACTGAAGCTTTCTTT. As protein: CASTGGTEAFF.